This entry concerns a single T cell receptor (beta chain). Antigen unknown. The sample is drawn from a study of identical twins. Template switching added a universal primer site; cDNA carried unique molecular identifiers. In TCRdb, the 5' RACE reads were re-called with MiXCR into one record per CDR3 protein. The table records under 300,000 distinct CDR3 sequences, roughly 8.7% of them present only once. V was pared by 5 bases and J by 5 bases, with 5 bases of the junction left unmatched. In germline, CDR1 is SGHAT, CDR2 FQNNGV. The CDR3 loop spans 13 amino acids. Study-level points and caveats: Because invariant MAIT and iNKT cells could be present, zero-insertion analyses could be partly confounded. Insertions were fewer in abundant cord blood beta clonotypes, whereas memory repertoires showed none of this pattern. Donors were not followed over many years; analysis was cross-sectional.

These data also featured in a second study, about yellow fever vaccine responses in identical twins.

Sequencing was done on a sample of CD8+ T cells sorted from blood. The chain joins TRBV11-2 to TRBJ2-7, with TRBD2 matching 8 bases. The TCR was taken from a woman between 18 and 30 years old in good health. The DNA for the CDR3 is TGTGCCAGCAGCGGGGGACTAGTCGACGAGCAGTACTTC. Its protein is CASSGGLVDEQYF.